Below, 13 T cell receptor beta chains from the same sample are listed, as sequenced in a study of CD8 T cells in ankylosing spondylitis. TCRdb processed the 5' RACE reads anew with MiXCR; each CDR3 protein has one entry. The data hold roughly 440,000 distinct CDR3 sequences, with 15% to 20% observed a single time. For these TCRs, the target antigens are not known. Findings and limits, study-wide: Blood from ankylosing spondylitis patients appeared to carry a characteristic roughly 8-variant TCR beta motif.

The sample comprised blood, either unsorted or a sorted T cell fraction (not recorded which). All receptors come from a male donor with ankylosing spondylitis.

The chain combines TRBV2 with TRBJ2-3; a possible D gene is TRBD2 (6 bases). Trimming pared 5 bases from V and 4 bases from J, leaving 19 bases between. This CDR3 contains 16 residues. Germline CDR1 reads SNHLY; CDR2 reads FYNNEI. CDR3 DNA: TGTGCCAGCAGTCTCGTCAGCGGGCCTTTGTCAGATACGCAGTATTTT. Translated: CASSLVSGPLSDTQYF. Based on the CDR3 plus reference TRBV2 and TRBJ2-3, the full variable domain is EPEVTQTPSHQVTQMGQEVILRCVPISNHLYFYWYRQILGQKVEFLVSFYNNEISEKSEIFDDQFSVERPDGSNFTLKIRSTKLEDSAMYFCASSLVSGPLSDTQYFGPGTRLTVL.

This chain joins TRBV27 and TRBJ2-7; 7 nucleotides match TRBD1. Germline CDR1 is MNHEY and CDR2 is SMNVEV (reference sequence). V trimming: 6 bases; J trimming: 3 bases; junction bases outside the gene matches: 11. The CDR3 length is 15 residues. The CDR3 DNA reads as TGTGCCAGCAGCAGGAATCGCGGACAGGTCTACGAGCAGTACTTC. Protein product: CASSRNRGQVYEQYF.

V is TRBV20-1 and J is TRBJ2-3, with D possibly matching TRBD1 (6 bases). The CDR3 is made up of 15 amino acids. CDR1 and CDR2 (germline): DFQATT, SNEGSKA (reference sequence). Trimming stripped 3 bases from V and 3 bases from J, with 16 bases between. CDR3 amino acids: CSASRQRGMTDTQYF. The CDR3 coding sequence is TGCAGTGCTAGTCGGCAGAGGGGGATGACAGATACGCAGTATTTT.

The chain uses TRBV5-1 and TRBJ2-7; a weak D match, TRBD2 (5 bases). V was shortened by 2 bases and J by 2 bases, with 8 bases between the two germline ends. CDR1 is SGHRS, CDR2 YFSETQ, per germline. The CDR3 has 13 amino acids. CDR3 sequence: CASSLRGAYEQYF. For the CDR3, the DNA is TGCGCCAGCAGCTTACGGGGAGCCTACGAGCAGTACTTC.

This chain joins TRBV5-5 and TRBJ1-2; perhaps TRBD1 as D (5 bases). CDR3 length: 16 residues. Trimming pared 0 bases from V and 4 bases from J, leaving 16 bases between. Germline V gene lookup returns CDR1 SGHKS and CDR2 YYEKEE (reference sequence). The CDR3 loop reads CASSLGGPGGAYGYTF. CDR3 in DNA: TGTGCCAGCAGCTTGGGGGGCCCGGGCGGCGCCTATGGCTACACCTTC.

A few counts support this clonotype. V and J are TRBV4-2 and TRBJ2-1; 9 positions match TRBD2. The CDR3 runs to 17 residues. Germline values: CDR1 LGHNA, CDR2 YNFKEQ. V was pared by 1 base and J by 4 bases, with 8 bases of the junction left unmatched. CDR3 residues: CASSQAASSGTYNEQFF. CDR3 sequence (DNA): TGTGCCAGCAGCCAAGCGGCGTCTAGCGGGACTTACAATGAGCAGTTCTTC.

This clonotype was seen only a few times. CDR3 protein: CSVAGVGTSGTDTQYF. Written as DNA, the CDR3 is TGCAGCGTTGCGGGAGTAGGGACAAGTGGTACAGATACGCAGTATTTT. The chain couples TRBV29-1 to TRBJ2-3; D could derive from TRBD1 or TRBD2 (6 bases each). The CDR3 spans 16 residues. Trimming cost V 4 bases and J 3 bases, with 20 bases left between them. Germline values: CDR1 SQVTM, CDR2 ANQGSEA.

The CDR3 sequence: CSVRTHLRALETQYF. The CDR3 DNA reads TGCAGCGTACGGACTCATCTTAGGGCTTTAGAGACCCAGTACTTC. The rearrangement links TRBV29-1 to TRBJ2-5; maybe TRBD2 (5 bases). The germline V and J ends were trimmed by 6 bases and 4 bases, with 21 bases remaining between them. This CDR3 is 15 amino acids long. Germline loops: CDR1 SQVTM, CDR2 ANQGSEA. The whole variable domain, filled in from reference TRBV29-1 and TRBJ2-5, reads SAVISQKPSRDICQRGTSLTIQCQVDSQVTMMFWYRQQPGQSLTLIATANQGSEATYESGFVIDKFPISRPNLTFSTLTVSNMSPEDSSIYLCSVRTHLRALETQYFGPGTRLLVL.

The J gene is TRBJ1-3, the V gene TRBV20-1; no reliable D call. Germline assignment: CDR1 DFQATT and CDR2 SNEGSKA (reference sequence). Trimming removed 2 bases at V and 0 bases at J, with 8 bases between. The CDR3 contains 14 residues. Here the CDR3 DNA reads TGCAGTGCTAGATACGTCCTCTCTGGAAACACCATATATTTT. Encoded protein: CSARYVLSGNTIYF.

Many counts were recorded for this clonotype. The V gene is TRBV12-3 or TRBV12-4, the J gene TRBJ2-1; 11 bases line up with TRBD2. J lost 0 bases, V lost 9 bases, and 13 bases had no gene match. CDR3 length: 18 residues. The CDR3 here is CARPRLAGILGSYNEQFF. As DNA, the CDR3 is TGTGCCAGGCCAAGACTAGCGGGAATATTGGGCTCCTACAATGAGCAGTTCTTC.

This clonotype was picked up a small number of times. This rearrangement joins TRBV9 to TRBJ1-4; 9 nucleotides agree with TRBD1. CDR3 length: 15 residues. With V trimmed by 0 bases and J by 7 bases, 4 bases remained unmatched. The germline V gene encodes CDR1 SGDLS and CDR2 YYNGEE. This CDR3 reads CASSVEGQGREKLFF. CDR3 bases: TGTGCCAGCAGCGTAGAAGGACAGGGGCGTGAAAAACTGTTTTTT. The full variable domain, completed using reference TRBV9 and TRBJ1-4, is DSGVTQTPKHLITATGQRVTLRCSPRSGDLSVYWYQQSLDQGLQFLIQYYNGEERAKGNILERFSAQQFPDLHSELNLSSLELGDSALYFCASSVEGQGREKLFFGSGTQLSVL.

The chain joins TRBV7-3 to TRBJ2-3; TRBD2 aligns across 7 bases. This CDR3 has 15 residues. The germline gives CDR1 SGHTA, CDR2 FQGTGA. Trimming at V came to 1 base and at J to 6 bases, leaving 7 bases not matched to a gene. The CDR3 spells CASSLSGGNYDTQYF. The CDR3 nucleotides read TGTGCCAGCAGCTTAAGCGGGGGAAACTACGATACGCAGTATTTT.

The chain couples TRBV2 to TRBJ2-1; D is ambiguous. CDR3 length: 13 amino acids. Trimming took off 6 bases at V and 7 bases at J, with 13 bases between the two ends. Germline-derived CDR1 and CDR2 are SNHLY and FYNNEI. CDR3 sequence reads: CASRMTFGNEQFF. In nucleotides, the CDR3 is TGTGCCAGCAGGATGACCTTCGGGAATGAGCAGTTCTTC.